This TCR beta chain comes out of a study of cytomegalovirus exposure and HLA in healthy donors. Study results and caveats: Later analysis identified a missense DCLRE1C variant that was linked to TCR beta V- and J-gene trimming. The study had only CMV serostatus as immune exposure information. The number of N-insertions in an Asian-associated ancestry cluster was reportedly below the 666-donor mean in a later analysis.

Use of 60 Vbeta and 13 Jbeta primers characterized the PCR. Profiled with immunoSEQ multiplex PCR; TCRdb holds only in-frame clones, not every one. The repertoire consists of approximately 80,000 clones, with around 80% occurring once and the leading ten covering 2% to 3%. The study sampled nominally healthy donors, though unrecorded immune exposures were likely. The CDR3 runs to 16 residues. Germline CDR1 and CDR2: MNHGY and SVAAGI. The V gene end was trimmed by 8 bases and the J gene end by 1 base; junction bases not matched to a gene: 3. Details on this clone: Its antigen is as yet unknown.

Sequences were obtained from PBMCs. This chain uses TRBV6-9 with TRBJ2-6; 12 nucleotides agree with TRBD1. The source is a male donor in good health and CMV-seropositive. This CDR3 is CASRDRGLSGANVLTF. CDR3 coding DNA: TGTGCCAGCCGGGACAGGGGGCTTTCTGGGGCCAACGTCCTGACTTTC.